This T cell receptor beta chain was sequenced in a study of breast tumors, draining lymph nodes, adjacent tissues. Whole-study results and caveats: Compared with lymph nodes, tumors were less diverse; compared with nontumor tissue, more. Tumor and nontumor repertoires were significantly more similar in luminal-like than in basal-like breast cancer. The lymph node origin of tumor T cells was framed as consistent with a hypothesis, not demonstrated.

This clonotype was counted only a few times. Its antigen is still unknown. Samples came from axillary lymph nodes draining the breast cancer. TCRdb re-called the multiplex PCR reads through MiXCR, storing one row per CDR3 protein. This table has approximately 130,000 distinct CDR3 sequences, about a fifth appearing once. The sequenced sample consisted of axillary lymph node tissue. The TCR comes from a female donor with breast cancer. Some clones in this sample may be carry-over from other donors' samples.

CDR3 bases: TGTGCCAGCAGCCAAGGGACAGGAAATGAAAAACTGTTTTTT. As protein: CASSQGTGNEKLFF. V gene TRBV3-1 combines with J gene TRBJ1-4; 7 bases agree with TRBD1. The CDR3 contains 14 residues. With 1 base clipped from V and 5 bases from J, the junction kept 1 base outside the gene matches. Germline V gene sequence: CDR1 LGHDT, CDR2 YNNKEL (reference sequence).